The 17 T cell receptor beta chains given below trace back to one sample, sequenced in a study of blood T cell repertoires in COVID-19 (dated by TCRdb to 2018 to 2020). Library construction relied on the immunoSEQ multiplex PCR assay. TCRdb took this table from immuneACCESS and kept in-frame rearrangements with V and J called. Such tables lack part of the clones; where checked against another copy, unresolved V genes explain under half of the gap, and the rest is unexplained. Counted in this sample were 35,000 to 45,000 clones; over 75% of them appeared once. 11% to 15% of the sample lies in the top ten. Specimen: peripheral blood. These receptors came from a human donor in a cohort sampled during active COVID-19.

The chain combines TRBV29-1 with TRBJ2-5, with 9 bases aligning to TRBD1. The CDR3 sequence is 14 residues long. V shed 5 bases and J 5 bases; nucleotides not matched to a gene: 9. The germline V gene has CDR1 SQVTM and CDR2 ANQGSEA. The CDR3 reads CSVPGQGSWETQYF. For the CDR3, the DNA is TGCAGCGTTCCGGGACAGGGTTCCTGGGAGACCCAGTACTTC.

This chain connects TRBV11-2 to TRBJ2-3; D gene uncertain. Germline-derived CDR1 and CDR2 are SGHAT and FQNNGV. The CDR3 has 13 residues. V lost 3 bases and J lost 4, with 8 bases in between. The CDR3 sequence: CASSFSTADTQYF. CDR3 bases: TGTGCCAGCAGCTTCTCTACCGCAGATACGCAGTATTTT.

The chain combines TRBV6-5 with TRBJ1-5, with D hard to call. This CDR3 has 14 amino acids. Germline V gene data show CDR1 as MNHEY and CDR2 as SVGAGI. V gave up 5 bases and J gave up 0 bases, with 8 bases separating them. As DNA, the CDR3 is TGTGCCAGCAGTCCCCGTATTAGCAATCAGCCCCAGCATTTT. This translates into CASSPRISNQPQHF.

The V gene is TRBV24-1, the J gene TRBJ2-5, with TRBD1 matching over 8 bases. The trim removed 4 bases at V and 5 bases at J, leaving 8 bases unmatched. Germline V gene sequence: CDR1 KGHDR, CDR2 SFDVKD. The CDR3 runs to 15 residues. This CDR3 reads CATSESGGTGETQYF. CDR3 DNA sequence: TGTGCCACCAGTGAGTCGGGCGGGACAGGTGAGACCCAGTACTTC.

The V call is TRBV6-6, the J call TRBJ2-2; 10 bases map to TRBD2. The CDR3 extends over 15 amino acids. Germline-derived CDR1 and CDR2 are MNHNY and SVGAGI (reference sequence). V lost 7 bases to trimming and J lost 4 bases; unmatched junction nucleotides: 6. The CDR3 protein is CASTSGRVSTGELFF. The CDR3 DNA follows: TGTGCCAGCACGAGCGGGAGGGTCAGCACCGGGGAGCTGTTTTTT.

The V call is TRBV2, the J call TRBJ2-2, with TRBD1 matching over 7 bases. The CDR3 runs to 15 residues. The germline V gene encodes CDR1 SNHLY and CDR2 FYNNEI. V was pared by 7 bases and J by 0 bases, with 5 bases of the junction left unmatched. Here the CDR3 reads CASTSGTANTGELFF. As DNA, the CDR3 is TGTGCCAGCACCTCCGGGACAGCGAACACCGGGGAGCTGTTTTTT.

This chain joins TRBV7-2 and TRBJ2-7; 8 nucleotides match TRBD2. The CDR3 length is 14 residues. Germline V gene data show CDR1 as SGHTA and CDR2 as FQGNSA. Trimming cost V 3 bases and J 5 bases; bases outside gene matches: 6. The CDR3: CASSLRTSTHEQYF. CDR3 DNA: TGTGCCAGCAGCTTGCGGACTAGCACCCACGAGCAGTACTTC.

CDR3 region: CASSYGLARETQYF. The CDR3 DNA sequence: TGTGCCAGCAGTTACGGGCTAGCACGGGAGACCCAGTACTTC. This sequence joins TRBV6-5 and TRBJ2-5, with a tentative D call TRBD2 (5 bases). Trimming removed 2 bases at V and 5 bases at J, with 12 bases between. Per germline, CDR1 MNHEY and CDR2 SVGAGI. The CDR3 contains 14 residues.

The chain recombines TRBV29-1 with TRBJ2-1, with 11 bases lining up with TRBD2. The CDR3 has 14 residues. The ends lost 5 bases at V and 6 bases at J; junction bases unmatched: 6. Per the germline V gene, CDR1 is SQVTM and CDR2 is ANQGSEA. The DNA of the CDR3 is TGCAGCGTTTCACCGGGACTAGCGGCCAATGAGCAGTTCTTC. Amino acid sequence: CSVSPGLAANEQFF.

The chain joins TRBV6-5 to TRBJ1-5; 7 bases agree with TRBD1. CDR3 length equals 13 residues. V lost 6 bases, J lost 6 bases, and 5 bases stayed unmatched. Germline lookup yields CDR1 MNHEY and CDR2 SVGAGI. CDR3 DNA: TGTGCCAGCAGCCAAGACAGGGTTCAGCCCCAGCATTTT. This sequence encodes CASSQDRVQPQHF.

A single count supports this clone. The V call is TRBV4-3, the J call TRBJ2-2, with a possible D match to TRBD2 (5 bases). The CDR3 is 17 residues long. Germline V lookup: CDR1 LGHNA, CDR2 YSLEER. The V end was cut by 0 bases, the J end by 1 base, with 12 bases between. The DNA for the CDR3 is TGCGCCAGCAGCCAAGAACCACGGACTTTGAACACCGGGGAGCTGTTTTTT. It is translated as CASSQEPRTLNTGELFF.

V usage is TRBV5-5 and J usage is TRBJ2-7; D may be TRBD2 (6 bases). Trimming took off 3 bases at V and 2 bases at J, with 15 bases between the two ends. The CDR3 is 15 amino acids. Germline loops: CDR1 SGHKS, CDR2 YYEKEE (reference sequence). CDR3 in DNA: TGTGCCAGCAGCTCCGCGGGAAGTGGGGCCTACGAGCAGTACTTC. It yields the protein CASSSAGSGAYEQYF.

The CDR3 loop is CAISDHLKTSGSSYEQYF. The CDR3 bases are TGTGCCATCAGTGATCATCTGAAGACTAGCGGGAGCTCCTACGAGCAGTACTTC. The V and J genes are TRBV10-3 and TRBJ2-7; 12 positions match TRBD2. This CDR3 contains 18 residues. Germline-derived CDR1 and CDR2 are ENHRY and SYGVKD. Trimming removed 3 bases from V and 0 bases from J; junction bases left unmatched: 9.

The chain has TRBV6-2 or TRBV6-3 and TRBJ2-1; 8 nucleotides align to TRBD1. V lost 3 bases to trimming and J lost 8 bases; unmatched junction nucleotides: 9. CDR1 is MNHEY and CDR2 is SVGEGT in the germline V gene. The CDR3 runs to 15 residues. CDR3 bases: TGTGCCAGCAGTTATCCGCCAGGGGGCAACGATGAGCAGTTCTTC. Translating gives CASSYPPGGNDEQFF.

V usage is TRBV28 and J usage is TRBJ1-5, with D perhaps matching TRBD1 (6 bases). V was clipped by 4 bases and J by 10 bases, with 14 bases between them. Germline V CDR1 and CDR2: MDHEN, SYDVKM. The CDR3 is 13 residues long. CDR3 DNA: TGTGCCAGCAGTTCCCCACAGGGCCTACCCCAGCATTTT. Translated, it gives CASSSPQGLPQHF.

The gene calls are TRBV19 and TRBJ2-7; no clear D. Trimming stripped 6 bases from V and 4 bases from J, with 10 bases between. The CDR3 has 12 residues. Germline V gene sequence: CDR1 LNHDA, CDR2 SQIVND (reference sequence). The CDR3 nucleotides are TGTGCCAGTAGCCGCTCCGGGTACGAGCAGTACTTC. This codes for CASSRSGYEQYF.

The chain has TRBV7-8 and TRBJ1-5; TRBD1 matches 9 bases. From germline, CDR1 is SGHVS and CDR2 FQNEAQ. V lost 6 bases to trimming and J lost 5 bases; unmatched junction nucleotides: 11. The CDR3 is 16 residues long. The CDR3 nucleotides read TGTGCCAGCAGTAGGAGAGTACAGGGGGCACATCAGCCCCAGCATTTT. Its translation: CASSRRVQGAHQPQHF.